This T cell receptor beta chain was sequenced for a study of blood T cells in healthy people across ages. V was shortened by 3 bases and J by 3 bases, with 12 bases between the two germline ends. Germline V gene sequence: CDR1 SGHKS, CDR2 YYEKEE (reference sequence). This CDR3 has 14 residues. A second PCR, run for roughly 6 to 11 cycles, used a sample-barcoded 5' primer plus a J-beta primer mix. Each cDNA molecule was tagged by a template-switch adaptor with 12 random nucleotides. TCRdb re-called the 5' RACE reads with MiXCR, one entry per CDR3 protein. Among some 790,000 distinct CDR3 sequences listed, 29% were seen once. This clonotype occurred many times.

The clonotype was recovered from a woman older than 75 in good health. Sequencing was carried out using blood. The V gene is TRBV5-5, the J gene TRBJ1-1, with D hard to call. CDR3 sequence reads: CASSSERLDTEAFF. DNA of the CDR3: TGTGCCAGCAGCTCCGAACGACTCGACACTGAAGCTTTCTTT.